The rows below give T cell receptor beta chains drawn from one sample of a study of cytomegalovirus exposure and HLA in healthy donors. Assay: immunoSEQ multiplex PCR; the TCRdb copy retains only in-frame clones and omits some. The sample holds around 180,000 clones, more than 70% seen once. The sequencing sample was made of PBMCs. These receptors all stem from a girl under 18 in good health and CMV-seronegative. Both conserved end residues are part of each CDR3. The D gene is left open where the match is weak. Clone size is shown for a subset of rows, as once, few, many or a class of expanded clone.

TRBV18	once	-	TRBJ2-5	TGTGCCAGCTCACCACCCGGAGAGACCCAGTACTTC	CASSPPGETQYF
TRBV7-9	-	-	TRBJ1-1	TGTGCCAGCAGCCTCGACTTGAACACTGAAGCTTTCTTT	CASSLDLNTEAFF
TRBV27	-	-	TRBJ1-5	TGTGCCAGCAGTTTATCGAGTCCAGGATTAGGGAGTTTTCCCCAGCATTTT	CASSLSSPGLGSFPQHF
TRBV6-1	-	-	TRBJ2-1	TGTGCCAGCAGAATCGGCAATGAGCAGTTCTTC	CASRIGNEQFF
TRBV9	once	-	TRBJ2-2	TGTGCCAGCAGCGTAGAGGGGGACACCGGGGAGCTGTTTTTT	CASSVEGDTGELFF
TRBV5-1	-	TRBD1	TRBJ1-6	TGCGCCAGCAGCCCCAATATGGGACAGCTTAATTCACCCCTCCACTTT	CASSPNMGQLNSPLHF
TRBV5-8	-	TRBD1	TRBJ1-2	TGTGCCAGCAGCTTCGCTCAGGGGGTTAAATACACCTTC	CASSFAQGVKYTF
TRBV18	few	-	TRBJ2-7	TGTGCCAGCTCATCGGCCTACGAGCAGTACTTC	CASSSAYEQYF
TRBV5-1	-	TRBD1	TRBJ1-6	TGCGCCAGCAGCTCAGGGACAGGGAATTCACCCCTCCACTTT	CASSSGTGNSPLHF
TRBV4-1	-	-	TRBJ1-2	TGCGCCAGCAGCCAAGACCCGGCTAACTATGGCTACACCTTC	CASSQDPANYGYTF
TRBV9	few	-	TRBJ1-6	TGTGCCAGCAGCGCCGGGGGGGAGAGGGCCCTCCACTTT	CASSAGGERALHF
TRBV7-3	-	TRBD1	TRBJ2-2	TGTGCCAGCAGCTTTGCCCCAGGGGGCAACACCGGGGAGCTGTTTTTT	CASSFAPGGNTGELFF
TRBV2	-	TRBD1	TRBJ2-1	TGTGCCAGCAGTGCGCGGACAGGGCTCTACAATGAGCAGTTCTTC	CASSARTGLYNEQFF
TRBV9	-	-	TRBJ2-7	TGTGCCAGCAGCGTAGCAGGGGTTGAGTACGAGCAGTACTTC	CASSVAGVEYEQYF
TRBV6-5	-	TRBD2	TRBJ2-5	TGTGCCAGCGGAGGCGGGGGGGCCAGGGAGACCCAGTACTTC	CASGGGGARETQYF
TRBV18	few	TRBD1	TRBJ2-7	TGTGCCAGCTCACCACATTGGGACAGCTACGAGCAGTACTTC	CASSPHWDSYEQYF
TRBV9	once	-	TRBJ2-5	TGTGCCAGCAGCGCCGGCGGAGAGACCCAGTACTTC	CASSAGGETQYF
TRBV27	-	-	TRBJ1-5	TGTGCCAGCAGTTTCAGTAGCAATCAGCCCCAGCATTTT	CASSFSSNQPQHF
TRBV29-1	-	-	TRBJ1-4	TGCAGCACCTCCCCTAGGGGGTCTAATGAAAAACTGTTTTTT	CSTSPRGSNEKLFF
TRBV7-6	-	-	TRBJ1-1	TGTGCCAGCAGCTTCGGGGGTATAGCTGAAGCTTTCTTT	CASSFGGIAEAFF
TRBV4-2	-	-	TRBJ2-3	TGTGCCAGCAGCCAAACCCTGGGACTTAACACAGATACGCAGTATTTT	CASSQTLGLNTDTQYF
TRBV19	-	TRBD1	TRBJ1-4	TGTGCCAGTAGTGCTCCGGGACAGGGAGATGAAAAACTGTTTTTT	CASSAPGQGDEKLFF
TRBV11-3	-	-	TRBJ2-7	TGTGCCAGCAGCTCGACAGGCGCTCCCTACGAGCAGTACTTC	CASSSTGAPYEQYF
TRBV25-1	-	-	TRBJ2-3	TGTGCCACCACAACAGATACGAGCACAGATACGCAGTATTTT	CATTTDTSTDTQYF
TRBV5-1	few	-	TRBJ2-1	TGCGCCAGCAGCATCACCGATGACTTCAGCTCCTACAATGAGCAGTTCTTC	CASSITDDFSSYNEQFF
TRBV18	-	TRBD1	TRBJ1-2	TGTGCCAGCTCACCACCGGGACAGGGGTATGGCTACACCTTC	CASSPPGQGYGYTF
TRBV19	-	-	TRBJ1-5	TGTGCCAGTAGTATACGTAGTCGCAATCAGCCCCAGCATTTT	CASSIRSRNQPQHF
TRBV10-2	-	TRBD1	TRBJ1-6	TGCGCCAGCAGTGAGTCACGACAGGGGGCGCAGTCACCCCTCCACTTT	CASSESRQGAQSPLHF
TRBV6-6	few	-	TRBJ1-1	TGTGCCAGCAGTAATAACAGGGATAACACTGAAGCTTTCTTT	CASSNNRDNTEAFF
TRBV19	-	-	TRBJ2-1	TGTGCCAGTACCAACTTACCCGGCTCCTACAATGAGCAGTTCTTC	CASTNLPGSYNEQFF
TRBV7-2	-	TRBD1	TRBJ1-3	TGTGCCAGCAGCTCACAGGGGGCAAGTGGAAACACCATATATTTT	CASSSQGASGNTIYF
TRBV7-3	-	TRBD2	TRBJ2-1	TGTGCCAGCACCGCGGGGGGGCAGGGCAATGAGCAGTTCTTC	CASTAGGQGNEQFF
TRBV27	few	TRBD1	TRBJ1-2	TGTGCCAGCAGTTTATCCCGAGACAGGGGGCAAGCTAGGGGCTACACCTTC	CASSLSRDRGQARGYTF
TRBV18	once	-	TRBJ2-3	TGTGCCAGCTCACCACCCGGGAGCACAGATACGCAGTATTTT	CASSPPGSTDTQYF
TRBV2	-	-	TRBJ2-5	TGTGCCAGCAGTGAGGAGCTAGCGGAGACCCAGTACTTC	CASSEELAETQYF
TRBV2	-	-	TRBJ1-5	TGTGCCAGCAGTGAAGGAAGGGGTAAGGGTCAGCCCCAGCATTTT	CASSEGRGKGQPQHF
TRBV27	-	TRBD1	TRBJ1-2	TGTGCCAGCAGTTCTATGGGGACAGAAGTTTTCGGCTACACCTTC	CASSSMGTEVFGYTF
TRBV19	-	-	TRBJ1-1	TGTGCCAGTAGTCCTCAGGGAAACACTGAAGCTTTCTTT	CASSPQGNTEAFF
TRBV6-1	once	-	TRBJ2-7	TGTGCCAGCAGTGACAGGATTTACTACGAGCAGTACTTC	CASSDRIYYEQYF
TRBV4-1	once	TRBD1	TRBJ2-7	TGCGCCAGCAGCTTCGGACAGGGAACCTACGAGCAGTACTTC	CASSFGQGTYEQYF
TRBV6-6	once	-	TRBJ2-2	TGTGCCGGCAACCCGACTGCGAACACCGGGGAGCTGTTTTTT	CAGNPTANTGELFF
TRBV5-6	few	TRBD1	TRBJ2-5	TGTGCCAGCAGCTCTCCGATGACAGGGGGCTTGGTGACCCAGTACTTC	CASSSPMTGGLVTQYF
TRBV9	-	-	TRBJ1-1	TGTGCCAGCAGCGTATCCCCGGGGGGCAGGGGCCTGACTGAAGCTTTCTTT	CASSVSPGGRGLTEAFF
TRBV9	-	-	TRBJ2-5	TGTGCCAGCAGCGTTCGGGGGCAAGAGACCCAGTACTTC	CASSVRGQETQYF
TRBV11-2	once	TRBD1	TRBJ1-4	TGTGCCAGCAGCACAGGACAGGGGTTGAGAGAAAAACTGTTTTTT	CASSTGQGLREKLFF
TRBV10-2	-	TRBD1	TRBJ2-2	TGCGCCAGCAGAATAAAGGGACAGGGCGGCGGGGAGCTGTTTTTT	CASRIKGQGGGELFF
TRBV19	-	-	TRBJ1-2	TGTGCCAGTACCCCGATCGTCGGGGTATCGGAGGGCTACACCTTC	CASTPIVGVSEGYTF
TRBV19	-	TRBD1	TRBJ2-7	TGTGCCAGTACCCAGGGGGACAGGACCTACGAGCAGTACTTC	CASTQGDRTYEQYF
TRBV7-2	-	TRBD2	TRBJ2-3	TGTGCCAGCGGTAGCGGGGTAGAGGTCACAGATACGCAGTATTTT	CASGSGVEVTDTQYF
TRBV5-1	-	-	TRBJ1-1	TGCGCCAGCAGCTTGGTTGTCGGAGAGAACACTGAAGCTTTCTTT	CASSLVVGENTEAFF
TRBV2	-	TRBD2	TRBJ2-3	TGTGCCAGCAGATACCGGGGGGGGACAGATACGCAGTATTTT	CASRYRGGTDTQYF
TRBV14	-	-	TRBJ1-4	TGTGCCAGCAGCCAAGAAGGGGGATGGAATGAAAAACTGTTTTTT	CASSQEGGWNEKLFF
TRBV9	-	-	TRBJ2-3	TGTGCCAGCAGCACGGACAGACCAGATACGCAGTATTTT	CASSTDRPDTQYF
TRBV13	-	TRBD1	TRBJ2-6	TGTGCCAGCAGCTCTTACGACAGGGGGGCATCTGGGGCCAACGTCCTGACTTTC	CASSSYDRGASGANVLTF